This T cell receptor beta chain stems from a study of blood T cells in healthy people across ages. Study-wide background: Capture by template switching was about one barcoded beta molecule per two T cells.

The donors, aged roughly 6 to 90, were healthy Caucasians from Russia. With a J-beta primer mix and a sample-barcoded 5' primer, a second PCR ran about 6 to 11 cycles. From the 5' RACE reads, TCRdb called clonotypes with MiXCR, one entry per CDR3 protein. Among almost 800,000 distinct CDR3 sequences listed, roughly 50% were seen once. V trimming: 1 base; J trimming: 11 bases; junction bases outside the gene matches: 9. Germline assignment: CDR1 SGHDN and CDR2 FVKESK. The CDR3 is made up of 15 amino acids. The TCR sequence derives from a man younger than 40 in good health. The chain couples TRBV14 to TRBJ2-5, with 11 bases lining up with TRBD1. The source material was blood. The CDR3 sequence is CASSQGGQGAGEQYF. In DNA, the CDR3 is TGTGCCAGCAGCCAAGGTGGACAGGGGGCCGGGGAGCAGTACTTC.